These T cell receptor beta chains were read from a single sample in a study of GPR56 and killer-like receptors on CD4 memory cells. TCRdb reprocessed the reads; each CDR3 protein has one entry and no DNA is given. This sample's table reports 2,500 to 4,000 distinct CDR3 sequences. Specimen: memory CD4+ T cells from blood. All receptors come from a human donor in good health. Both conserved end residues are part of each CDR3. Size values are once, few and many counts, or a class for expanded clones, and some rows have none.

CDR3	size	V	J
CASSEGDFGTEAFF	large	TRBV6-1	TRBJ1-1
CASSLGLVIADTQYF	medium-sized	TRBV7-2	TRBJ2-3
CASSQGPTSRRALATGELFF	.	TRBV14	TRBJ2-2
CSVVSDRNYGYTF	large	TRBV29-1	TRBJ1-2
CASRTSQETQYF	.	TRBV2	TRBJ2-5
CASSPRDTQYF	.	TRBV12-3/TRBV12-4	TRBJ2-3
CASNRAGGPYEQYF	large	TRBV6-1	TRBJ2-7
CASSLPSGRQGDPEAFF	.	TRBV7-9	TRBJ1-1
CASGTLYEQYF	.	TRBV12-3/TRBV12-4	TRBJ2-7
CASSLEIASRGGELFF	medium-sized	TRBV5-6	TRBJ2-2
CASSLMSGFNEKLFF	.	TRBV11-2	TRBJ1-4
CSALGVSQETQYF	.	TRBV20-1	TRBJ2-5
CASRNAGGPNTGELFF	medium-sized	TRBV6-5	TRBJ2-2
CASSRTSGGSEETQYF	medium-sized	TRBV5-4	TRBJ2-5
CASSYRENEQFF	medium-sized	TRBV6-2/TRBV6-3	TRBJ2-1
CASSLATGHLYNEQFF	.	TRBV12-3/TRBV12-4	TRBJ2-1
CASSLVWESSPLHF	medium-sized	TRBV7-9	TRBJ1-6
CASSQDGGGAYNEQFF	.	TRBV4-3	TRBJ2-1
CASSPGLNTGELFF	medium-sized	TRBV12-3/TRBV12-4	TRBJ2-2
CASSSGGGTQYF	.	TRBV7-2	TRBJ2-5
CASSRDRATYEQYF	medium-sized	TRBV19	TRBJ2-7
CASSYSTSGGGPGELFF	.	TRBV6-2/TRBV6-3	TRBJ2-2
CASSNPGPSYGYTF	medium-sized	TRBV5-6	TRBJ1-2
CASRAGLAGGSTDTQYF	.	TRBV6-5	TRBJ2-3
CASSGDVYNEQFF	.	TRBV6-2/TRBV6-3	TRBJ2-1
CSASPGPADEQYF	.	TRBV20-1	TRBJ2-7
CASSGLAGYNEQFF	medium-sized	TRBV9	TRBJ2-1
CASSRDKGNTEAFF	medium-sized	TRBV6-6	TRBJ1-1
CSADPGTIGNTIYF	.	TRBV20-1	TRBJ1-3
CASSLLTDSSLVYGYTF	large	TRBV6-1	TRBJ1-2
CASSLGLEETQYF	medium-sized	TRBV11-1	TRBJ2-5
CASSLGTSGGYEQYF	medium-sized	TRBV5-4	TRBJ2-7
CASSESVNVKQYF	medium-sized	TRBV6-1	TRBJ2-5
CASSHQGTNQPQHF	.	TRBV5-5	TRBJ1-5
CASSSSTGWRGNQPQHF	medium-sized	TRBV19	TRBJ1-5
CSGDGGGTHTQYF	medium-sized	TRBV29-1	TRBJ2-3
CSASGSRHLYEQYF	.	TRBV20-1	TRBJ2-7
CASSEAGTRSGGYTF	.	TRBV2	TRBJ1-2
CASSRHRETQYF	.	TRBV14	TRBJ2-5
CASSYPSPGDSGGGQETQYF	.	TRBV6-2/TRBV6-3	TRBJ2-5
CASSLLAHSGSAFF	.	TRBV12-3/TRBV12-4	TRBJ1-1